This is a list of T cell receptor beta chains from one sample in a study of blood T cell repertoires in COVID-19. TCRdb's table, derived via immunoSEQ multiplex PCR, lists solely in-frame clones and lacks some. This table has fewer than 250,000 clones, approximately 80% appearing once. Sequencing input: peripheral blood. These receptors were collected from a woman aged 45-65 years with acute or convalescent COVID-19. The CDR3 runs from the conserved cysteine through the conserved F or W. The D gene is left open where the match is weak. The listing skips clone size in some rows; elsewhere it reads once, few, many or a size class.

length: 15
V: TRBV19
D: TRBD1
size: .
J: TRBJ2-2
CDR3: CASSKTGGNTGELFF
DNA: TGTGCCAGTAGTAAGACAGGGGGAAACACCGGGGAGCTGTTTTTT

length: 15
V: TRBV11-2
D: TRBD1
size: .
J: TRBJ2-3
CDR3: CASSPVGTGADTQYF
DNA: TGTGCCAGCAGCCCAGTTGGGACAGGAGCAGATACGCAGTATTTT

length: 16
V: TRBV19
D: .
size: .
J: TRBJ2-4
CDR3: CASSERPGQAKNIQYF
DNA: TGTGCCAGTAGTGAGAGACCGGGTCAAGCCAAAAACATTCAGTACTTC

length: 14
V: TRBV19
D: TRBD2
size: .
J: TRBJ2-7
CDR3: CASSLVAGVEEQYF
DNA: TGTGCCAGTAGTCTGGTGGCGGGAGTAGAAGAGCAGTACTTC

length: 17
V: TRBV4-2
D: TRBD2
size: once
J: TRBJ2-3
CDR3: CASSQGVRAGNTDTQYF
DNA: TGTGCCAGCAGCCAAGGGGTCCGAGCGGGGAACACAGATACGCAGTATTTT

length: 15
V: TRBV21-1
D: .
size: .
J: TRBJ2-7
CDR3: CASSKGGQGSGEQYF
DNA: TGTGCCAGCAGCAAAGGCGGACAGGGTTCGGGCGAGCAGTACTTC

length: 14
V: TRBV5-1
D: .
size: once
J: TRBJ2-7
CDR3: CASAGLSFSYEQYF
DNA: TGCGCCAGTGCGGGACTTTCCTTCTCCTACGAGCAGTACTTC

length: 13
V: TRBV30
D: TRBD1
size: .
J: TRBJ1-1
CDR3: CAWRGQGVSEAFF
DNA: TGTGCCTGGAGAGGACAGGGGGTATCCGAAGCTTTCTTT

length: 14
V: TRBV30
D: .
size: .
J: TRBJ1-6
CDR3: CAWNPGHRNSPLHF
DNA: TGTGCCTGGAATCCGGGACACCGGAATTCACCCCTCCACTTT

length: 16
V: TRBV6-1
D: .
size: .
J: TRBJ1-1
CDR3: CASSEAGGWVNTEAFF
DNA: TGTGCCAGCAGTGAAGCGGGAGGATGGGTGAACACTGAAGCTTTCTTT

length: 14
V: TRBV2
D: TRBD2
size: .
J: TRBJ2-7
CDR3: CASSGLAGNYEQYF
DNA: TGTGCCAGCAGTGGACTAGCGGGGAACTACGAGCAGTACTTC